The rows below give T cell receptor beta chains drawn from one sample of a study of CD8+ T cells in alopecia areata. Measured with immunoSEQ multiplex PCR; TCRdb has only the in-frame clones, and not every one. The sample contains around 120,000 clones, about 61% of which appear only once. The specimen comprised CD8+ T cells sorted from blood, sampled at week 4, from a patient treated with tofacitinib. These receptors came from a human donor with alopecia areata. CDR3s include the opening cysteine and the closing phenylalanine or tryptophan. The order of the fields is CDR3 DNA, CDR3 protein, J gene, CDR3 length, V gene, D gene, clone size. A D gene is named only where the DNA matches it firmly. Clone size, where shown, is once, few, many, or a class for clones that have expanded.

TGCGCCAGCAGCCAAGAGGGAGGGTATGGCTACACCTTC,CASSQEGGYGYTF,TRBJ1-2,13,TRBV4-1,-,-
TGTGCCAGCAGCGAAAGGGGCCGGGGTGAGCAGTTCTTC,CASSERGRGEQFF,TRBJ2-1,13,TRBV7-6,-,few
TGCAGCGTTGAAGAGTGGGCCCAAGAGACCCAGTACTTC,CSVEEWAQETQYF,TRBJ2-5,13,TRBV29-1,-,-
TGTGCCAGCTCACCGGGGGCGTCACTCACAGATACGCAGTATTTT,CASSPGASLTDTQYF,TRBJ2-3,15,TRBV18,-,few
TGTGCCAGCAGCGCGACTTTGGTATCCTGGGTTGAGACCCAGTACTTC,CASSATLVSWVETQYF,TRBJ2-5,16,TRBV9,-,-
TGCAGCGTTACCCAGGGGAGGGGTGGCTACACCTTC,CSVTQGRGGYTF,TRBJ1-2,12,TRBV29-1,-,-
TGCGCCAGCAGTCAATCGGGCCCCCTAGGAGGCTACACCTTC,CASSQSGPLGGYTF,TRBJ1-2,14,TRBV23-1,-,-
TGTGCCAGCAGTCACTTCTCAGGGGGCCGTTCACCCCTCCACTTT,CASSHFSGGRSPLHF,TRBJ1-6,15,TRBV27,TRBD1,few
TGCGCCAGCAGCCAGCCAGCGGGGGGGCACACAGATACGCAGTATTTT,CASSQPAGGHTDTQYF,TRBJ2-3,16,TRBV4-1,TRBD2,-
TGTGCCAGCAGTGGGACTGCCCAAGAGACCCAGTACTTC,CASSGTAQETQYF,TRBJ2-5,13,TRBV7-9,-,-
TGTGCCAGCACCATTAGCCACAGGGATAAGAGTTGGACCCAGTACTTC,CASTISHRDKSWTQYF,TRBJ2-5,16,TRBV7-9,-,-
TGCAGCGCAACCAGCGGGGCTGAAACAGATACGCAGTATTTT,CSATSGAETDTQYF,TRBJ2-3,14,TRBV29-1,TRBD2,-
TGTGCCAGCAGCCCCCCCGGGGACTACGAGCAGTACTTC,CASSPPGDYEQYF,TRBJ2-7,13,TRBV7-9,-,-
TGTGCCTGGAGTACCCTAGAGCGAGAGACCCAGTACTTC,CAWSTLERETQYF,TRBJ2-5,13,TRBV30,-,-
TGCAGCGTTGAAGCGACGGATATCTATGGCTACACCTTC,CSVEATDIYGYTF,TRBJ1-2,13,TRBV29-1,-,few
TGCAGCGCACAGATTTCCTACGAGCAGTACTTC,CSAQISYEQYF,TRBJ2-7,11,TRBV29-1,-,-
TGCAGCGTCGAGGGGGACAGGGAATACGAGCAGTACTTC,CSVEGDREYEQYF,TRBJ2-7,13,TRBV29-1,TRBD1,-
TGCGCCAGCAGCCCCTCAGACAGCGCTAACTATGGCTACACCTTC,CASSPSDSANYGYTF,TRBJ1-2,15,TRBV4-3,-,-
TGTGCCACAACAATGGGGAACTTAAATTCACCCCTCCACTTT,CATTMGNLNSPLHF,TRBJ1-6,14,TRBV27,-,-
TGCGCCAGCAGGCCCACAGGGGATTCACCCCTCCACTTT,CASRPTGDSPLHF,TRBJ1-6,13,TRBV4-1,TRBD1,-
TGTGCCAGCAGTATCTATAGCTACAATGAGCAGTTCTTC,CASSIYSYNEQFF,TRBJ2-1,13,TRBV6-1,-,-
TGTGCCAGCAGTATCGGAGTACGGACAGATACGCAGTATTTT,CASSIGVRTDTQYF,TRBJ2-3,14,TRBV27,-,-
TGCAGCGTTGTCCCACAGGGGGTTGAAGAGACCCAGTACTTC,CSVVPQGVEETQYF,TRBJ2-5,14,TRBV29-1,TRBD1,few
TGTGCCTGGAGCCCAAATGGCGGAGAGACCCAGTACTTC,CAWSPNGGETQYF,TRBJ2-5,13,TRBV30,-,-
TGTGCCAGCAGTGAAGTTTACAACATTCAGTACTTC,CASSEVYNIQYF,TRBJ2-4,12,TRBV2,-,-